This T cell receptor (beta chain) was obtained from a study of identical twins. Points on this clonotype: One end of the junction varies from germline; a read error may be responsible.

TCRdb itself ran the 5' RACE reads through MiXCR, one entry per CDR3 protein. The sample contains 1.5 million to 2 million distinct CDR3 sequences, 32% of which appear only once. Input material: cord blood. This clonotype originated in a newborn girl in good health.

CDR3 amino acids: CSSRPTQTASPYEQYF. CDR3 bases: TGTTCCAGCAGGCCGACCCAGACAGCTAGCCCTTACGAGCAGTACTTC. The rearrangement links TRBV7-9 to TRBJ2-7, with D perhaps being TRBD1 or TRBD2 (5 bases each). The germline V gene encodes CDR1 SEHNR and CDR2 FQNEAQ (reference sequence). This CDR3 is 16 amino acids long. The variable domain in full, with the rest retrieved from reference TRBV7-9 and TRBJ2-7, is DTGVSQNPRHKITKRGQNVTFRCDPISEHNRLYWYRQTLGQGPEFLTYFQNEAQLEKSRLLSDRFSAERPKGSFSTLEIQRTEQGDSAMYLCSSRPTQTASPYEQYFGPGTRLTVT.